These 8 T cell receptor beta chains were sequenced from one sample in a study of cytomegalovirus exposure and HLA in healthy donors. The PCR employed 60 Vbeta primers together with 13 Jbeta primers. Sequencing used immunoSEQ multiplex PCR; TCRdb keeps in-frame clones, though not all of them. The sample lists roughly 220,000 clones; around 83% were seen once. Sequenced material: PBMCs. These receptors were collected from a woman between 35 and 50 years old in good health and CMV-seronegative.

This clone occurred a few times. V and J are TRBV7-6 and TRBJ2-5; D gene ambiguous. The CDR3 has 17 residues. Germline loops: CDR1 SGHVS, CDR2 FNYEAQ. V lost 1 base, J lost 2 bases, and 17 bases lay in between. This chain's CDR3 is CASSLEVETQLQETQYF. For the CDR3, the DNA is TGTGCCAGCAGCTTAGAGGTGGAGACCCAATTACAAGAGACCCAGTACTTC.

This clone was counted only a few times. This sequence joins TRBV7-6 and TRBJ2-5, with D uncertain. The J call may not be correct, given that the DNA end is closer to TRBJ2-7. From germline, CDR1 is SGHVS and CDR2 FNYEAQ. This CDR3 has 11 residues. The CDR3 nucleotides read TGTGCCAGCAGCTCAAACTACGAGCAGTACTTC. As protein: CASSSNYEQYF.

The rearrangement uses TRBV27 and TRBJ2-3; D perhaps matches TRBD1 (6 bases). The germline V gene has CDR1 MNHEY and CDR2 SMNVEV (reference sequence). The V and J ends lost 3 bases and 2 bases respectively, with 12 bases between them. The CDR3 has 15 residues. The CDR3 loop is CASSLGAGYTDTQYF. CDR3 sequence (DNA): TGTGCCAGCAGTTTGGGGGCAGGGTACACAGATACGCAGTATTTT.

The chain links TRBV7-9 to TRBJ2-7, with 9 nucleotides matching TRBD2. This CDR3 has 15 residues. Trimming cost V 5 bases and J 4 bases; bases outside gene matches: 9. CDR1 is SEHNR and CDR2 is FQNEAQ in the germline V gene (reference sequence). The CDR3 region has the DNA TGTGCCAGCAGCCCACTTAGCGGGAGCCAATACGAGCAGTACTTC. Translation: CASSPLSGSQYEQYF.

The chain combines TRBV6-6 with TRBJ2-2; D may be TRBD1 (5 bases). The CDR3 loop spans 15 amino acids. V was clipped by 2 bases and J by 0 bases, with 7 bases between them. From germline, CDR1 is MNHNY and CDR2 SVGAGI (reference sequence). The CDR3 region is CASSYQGANTGELFF. For the CDR3, the DNA is TGTGCCAGCAGTTACCAGGGCGCGAACACCGGGGAGCTGTTTTTT.

V gene TRBV30 combines with J gene TRBJ1-2; possible D gene TRBD1, 6 bases. Germline values: CDR1 GTSNPN, CDR2 SVGIG (reference sequence). Trimming removed 4 bases at V and 3 bases at J, with 18 bases between. The CDR3 extends over 15 amino acids. The CDR3, as DNA: TGTGCCTGGACCCCAAAAGGTACAGGGTACTATGGCTACACCTTC. This codes for CAWTPKGTGYYGYTF.

The chain employs TRBV9 and TRBJ2-3; 9 nucleotides align to TRBD2. From germline, CDR1 is SGDLS and CDR2 YYNGEE. The length of the CDR3 is 18 residues. The V and J ends lost 0 bases and 3 bases, in that order; junction bases with no gene match: 11. DNA for the CDR3: TGTGCCAGCAGCGTAGTAGGTCTTGAGAGCGGGAGGACAGATACGCAGTATTTT. This gives the protein CASSVVGLESGRTDTQYF.

The chain carries TRBV11-2 and TRBJ1-2; D remains ambiguous. From germline, CDR1 is SGHAT and CDR2 FQNNGV. Trimming took off 3 bases at V and 7 bases at J, with 12 bases between the two ends. This CDR3 is built from 13 residues. CDR3: CASSFSSGAGYTF. The CDR3 coding sequence is TGTGCCAGCAGCTTTTCTTCCGGAGCTGGCTACACCTTC.